This entry concerns a single T cell receptor beta chain. The V gene's germline CDR1 is SGHTA and CDR2 FQGNSA. V was clipped by 0 bases and J by 4 bases, with 10 bases between them. The CDR3 runs to 15 residues. This entry comes from a study of T cell responses to AZD1222 COVID-19 vaccine. TCRdb's table, derived via immunoSEQ multiplex PCR, lists solely in-frame clones and lacks some. Of 90,000 to 150,000 clones listed, around 90% are singletons. The rearrangement links TRBV7-2 to TRBJ1-3; tentatively, D is TRBD1 (5 bases). This TCR derives from an adult who received the AZD1222 COVID-19 vaccine. The material sequenced was peripheral blood, taken 28 days after the second AZD1222 dose. The DNA of the CDR3 is TGTGCCAGCAGCTTAGCAGGGGCGTGGGGAAACACCATATATTTT. This translates into CASSLAGAWGNTIYF.